This TCR beta chain comes out of a study of OX40 agonist ivuxolimab in advanced cancers. On the study more broadly: The dose-escalation group included hepatocellular carcinoma, melanoma, renal cell carcinoma and head and neck cancer.

Germline values: CDR1 SGDLS, CDR2 YYNGEE. This CDR3 spans 14 amino acids. Deletions cut 4 bases from V and 6 bases from J, with 13 bases between. Concerning this clone itself: Its antigen is not known.

Method: immunoSEQ multiplex PCR; TCRdb's copy keeps in-frame clones and lacks some. Found here are 60,000 or so clones, about 87% of them singletons; the top ten hold over 5%. Study conclusions and caveats: At 0.1 to 3.0 mg/kg, clonal expansion of CD4+ and CD8+ blood T cells had occurred by week 6. There were also nonresponders showing low normalized T-cell clonal expansion.

The sampling schedule covered blood at baseline, cycle 4 day 1, and cycle 7 day 1. The rearrangement uses TRBV9 and TRBJ2-2; D might be TRBD1 or TRBD2, each matching 5 bases. Material: CD4+ or CD8+ T cells sorted from blood, obtained in a trial of the OX40 agonist ivuxolimab. This TCR came from an adult with an advanced solid tumor such as melanoma, head and neck, liver or kidney cancer. The CDR3 loop is CASSLDLGAGELFF. CDR3 nucleotide sequence: TGTGCCAGCAGCTTGGACCTGGGGGCCGGGGAGCTGTTTTTT.